This record concerns one TCR beta chain sequence. The sample belongs to a study of blood T cell repertoires in COVID-19. Study background: Acute and convalescent COVID-19 samples came from the United States, Italy and Spain. From T cells, B-cell-depleted T cells, or PBMCs came the material, which was cDNA or gDNA.

Per the germline V gene, CDR1 is MNHEY and CDR2 is SVGAGI. CDR3 length: 14 amino acids. With V trimmed by 5 bases and J by 6 bases, 7 bases remained unmatched. In the authors' methods: Nucleated cell number was recorded as an estimate derived from reference gene primer amplification. The protocol was immunoSEQ multiplex PCR, while the TCRdb copy is restricted to in-frame clones and leaves out a portion. The V and J calls and clone size are taken from that table; D and trimming were inferred from the DNA. The table records tens of thousands of clones, 70% to 80% of them present only once. This clonotype was sampled from a human donor in a cohort sampled during active COVID-19. The chain has TRBV6-5 and TRBJ2-3; 8 nucleotides align to TRBD2. Sequenced sample: peripheral blood. The CDR3 nucleotides are TGTGCCAGCAGTCCCTGGTCGGGGGGGGATACGCAGTATTTT. It encodes CASSPWSGGDTQYF.